This TCR beta chain was recorded in a study of blood T cell repertoires in COVID-19. Looking at the study overall: The samples span acute and convalescent COVID-19 from the United States, Italy and Spain. In each case, the material was cDNA or gDNA derived from T cells, B-cell-depleted T cells, or PBMCs.

CDR1 PRHDT and CDR2 FYEKMQ come from the germline V gene (reference sequence). V shed 5 bases, J shed 4 bases, and the junction held 4 bases outside the gene matches. CDR3 length: 13 amino acids. Study processing details: Reference gene primer amplification yielded estimated nucleated cell counts. Sequencing used immunoSEQ multiplex PCR; TCRdb keeps in-frame clones, though not all of them. The D gene and trimming were derived from the DNA, and the V and J assignments and clone size from that table. The sample lists some 300,000 clones, 70% to 90% occurring once. This chain links TRBV13 with TRBJ2-5; TRBD1 aligns across 7 bases. Material for sequencing was peripheral blood. This TCR came from a woman in her twenties or thirties who had recovered from COVID-19. The CDR3 spells CASSKDRIETQYF. CDR3 DNA sequence: TGTGCCAGCAGCAAGGACAGGATAGAGACCCAGTACTTC.